One sample yielded the 30 T cell receptor beta chains listed below, sequenced in a study of T cell responses to AZD1222 COVID-19 vaccine. TCRdb's table, derived via immunoSEQ multiplex PCR, lists solely in-frame clones and lacks some. The sample includes 140,000 to 150,000 clones, roughly 89% of them seen just once. The material sequenced was peripheral blood, taken on day 0 of AZD1222 vaccination. Receptor source: an adult in good health.

This chain uses TRBV10-3 with TRBJ1-1, with 7 bases aligning to TRBD1. CDR3 size: 15 residues. From germline, CDR1 is ENHRY and CDR2 SYGVKD. The trim removed 0 bases at V and 0 bases at J, leaving 1 base unmatched. CDR3 protein: CAISESTGMNTEAFF. The CDR3 nucleotides are TGTGCCATCAGTGAGTCGACAGGGATGAACACTGAAGCTTTCTTT.

The chain recombines TRBV18 with TRBJ1-1; 9 nucleotides agree with TRBD1. J gave up 2 bases and V 4 bases, and 11 bases lay outside the gene matches. CDR1 and CDR2 (germline): KGHSH, LQKENI. This CDR3 has 17 amino acids. CDR3 bases: TGTGCCAGCTCACAAAGGACAGGGGTTGGACCCAACACTGAAGCTTTCTTT. This translates into CASSQRTGVGPNTEAFF.

The rearrangement links TRBV5-1 to TRBJ2-7, with D possibly TRBD2 on 5 matching bases. Per the germline V gene, CDR1 is SGHRS and CDR2 is YFSETQ. The CDR3 runs 16 residues. The V gene lost 5 bases and the J gene lost 6 bases, with 24 bases spanning the gap. Here the CDR3 DNA reads TGCGCCAGCAGTCCCTTGGTCCGGAGGACGTTCGGCGAGCAGTACTTC. Its translation: CASSPLVRRTFGEQYF.

The CDR3 region has the DNA TGTGCCAGCAGCTTTGTGAACACTGAAGCTTTCTTT. Protein sequence: CASSFVNTEAFF. The chain is built from TRBV7-9 and TRBJ1-1; D uncertain. The length of the CDR3 is 12 residues. Trimming stripped 3 bases from V and 0 bases from J, with 2 bases between. Germline values: CDR1 SEHNR, CDR2 FQNEAQ (reference sequence).

The chain links TRBV5-4 to TRBJ2-5; perhaps TRBD2 as D (5 bases). Per germline, CDR1 SGHNT and CDR2 YYREEE (reference sequence). The CDR3 extends over 13 amino acids. V gave up 3 bases and J gave up 12 bases, with 18 bases separating them. The CDR3, as DNA: TGTGCCAGCAGCTCCCTGTACACCTTGGAGGAGTACTTC. Translating it yields CASSSLYTLEEYF.

J is TRBJ1-3 and V is TRBV6-6; TRBD1 might be the D (6 bases). This CDR3 is 16 amino acids long. The germline CDR1 and CDR2 sequences are MNHNY and SVGAGI (reference sequence). V was clipped by 2 bases and J by 9 bases, with 20 bases between them. The CDR3 protein is CASSYEAPAGAGTIYF. The CDR3, as DNA: TGTGCCAGCAGTTACGAAGCTCCGGCAGGGGCTGGCACCATATATTTT.

The chain has TRBV27 and TRBJ1-5; D uncertain. Trimming stripped 5 bases from V and 6 bases from J, with 17 bases between. This CDR3 has 15 residues. The V gene's germline CDR1 is MNHEY and CDR2 SMNVEV (reference sequence). CDR3 bases: TGTGCCAGCAGTCCTTATGGAGGGTCGGGTCAGCCCCAGCATTTT. Protein: CASSPYGGSGQPQHF.

The chain uses TRBV4-1 and TRBJ2-7; 12 positions agree with TRBD2. The germline V gene has CDR1 MGHRA and CDR2 YSYEKL. V trimming: 2 bases; J trimming: 7 bases; junction bases outside the gene matches: 9. The CDR3 is made up of 16 amino acids. The CDR3 region is CASSQPGTSGRGEQYF. CDR3 coding DNA: TGCGCCAGCAGCCAACCCGGGACTAGCGGGCGGGGAGAGCAGTACTTC.

The chain employs TRBV7-8 and TRBJ1-2; 10 bases align to TRBD1. The CDR3 consists of 15 residues. Germline V gives CDR1 SGHVS, CDR2 FQNEAQ. Unmatched junction bases numbered 11, after V lost 5 bases and J lost 8 bases. CDR3 sequence: CASSPRDRGAGGYTF. The CDR3 DNA is TGTGCCAGCAGCCCCCGGGACAGGGGAGCGGGGGGCTACACCTTC.

The chain recombines TRBV2 with TRBJ1-1, with D unclear. The CDR3 runs 14 residues. Trimming shortened V by 7 bases and J by 0 bases, and 12 bases separated the two germline ends. Per the germline V gene, CDR1 is SNHLY and CDR2 is FYNNEI. The CDR3 region has the DNA TGTGCCAGCACTTTAGGATCGATGAACACTGAAGCTTTCTTT. Its translation: CASTLGSMNTEAFF.

The chain joins TRBV4-1 to TRBJ2-7, with TRBD2 identical over 10 bases. There are 17 residues in the CDR3. The J segment lost 2 bases and the V segment lost 3 bases, leaving 10 bases of the junction unmatched. Per germline, CDR1 MGHRA and CDR2 YSYEKL. CDR3 nucleotide sequence: TGCGCCAGCAGCCACTCAGGCTCCGGGACTAGCGCCTACGAGCAGTACTTC. This sequence encodes CASSHSGSGTSAYEQYF.

The chain combines TRBV9 with TRBJ2-7; D gene uncertain. V was shortened by 2 bases and J by 2 bases, with 8 bases between the two germline ends. Germline lookup yields CDR1 SGDLS and CDR2 YYNGEE. The CDR3 has 13 amino acids. The DNA for the CDR3 is TGTGCCAGCAGCGTCCGACCCGCCTACGAGCAGTACTTC. It yields the protein CASSVRPAYEQYF. Full variable domain (rest looked up from reference TRBV9 and TRBJ2-7): DSGVTQTPKHLITATGQRVTLRCSPRSGDLSVYWYQQSLDQGLQFLIQYYNGEERAKGNILERFSAQQFPDLHSELNLSSLELGDSALYFCASSVRPAYEQYFGPGTRLTVT.

The V call is TRBV14, the J call TRBJ1-1; D ambiguous. V was trimmed by 2 bases and J by 5 bases, leaving 12 bases between them. This CDR3 contains 14 residues. Germline values: CDR1 SGHDN, CDR2 FVKESK. The CDR3 sequence is CASSQLGRDTEAFF. CDR3 in DNA: TGTGCCAGCAGCCAATTGGGGAGAGATACTGAAGCTTTCTTT.

This rearrangement joins TRBV5-6 to TRBJ1-5; D gene uncertain. In germline, CDR1 is SGHDT, CDR2 YYEEEE. There are 13 residues in the CDR3. V was clipped by 1 base and J by 10 bases, with 12 bases between them. CDR3 residues: CASSLQGNSPQHF. In DNA form, the CDR3 reads TGTGCCAGCAGCTTGCAAGGCAATTCCCCCCAGCATTTT.

The V gene is TRBV2, the J gene TRBJ1-1; D gene ambiguous. Trimming took 5 bases from V and 1 from J, leaving 8 bases between them. This CDR3 contains 13 residues. The germline V gene has CDR1 SNHLY and CDR2 FYNNEI. Here the CDR3 reads CASSLGWNTEAFF. The CDR3 coding sequence is TGTGCCAGCAGTCTCGGGTGGAACACTGAAGCTTTCTTT.

Notes on this clone: Other nucleotide sequences in the sample specify the same CDR3. The V call is TRBV7-2, the J call TRBJ2-7, with 7 bases matching TRBD1. This CDR3 is built from 14 residues. Germline CDR1 and CDR2: SGHTA and FQGNSA. V lost 5 bases and J lost 3; bases outside the gene matches: 7. The CDR3 bases are TGTGCCAGCAGCCCCCGGGACAGATTCTACGAGCAGTACTTC. As protein: CASSPRDRFYEQYF.

The gene calls are TRBV7-3 and TRBJ2-7, with TRBD2 matching 8 bases. This CDR3 is 15 amino acids long. In germline, CDR1 is SGHTA, CDR2 FQGTGA. The V gene end was trimmed by 5 bases and the J gene end by 9 bases; junction bases not matched to a gene: 15. The CDR3 DNA sequence: TGTGCCAGCAGCCCCCAACTAGCGGCCCTCCACGGGCAGTACTTC. Translating gives CASSPQLAALHGQYF.

This clone has more than one count but fewer than ten. This sequence joins TRBV30 and TRBJ1-3; D remains ambiguous. The CDR3 spans 14 residues. CDR1 is GTSNPN and CDR2 is SVGIG in the germline V gene (reference sequence). Between the trimmed V and J ends, which lost 4 bases and 3 bases, there was a span of 13 bases. The CDR3 nucleotides read TGTGCCTGGATCTCGTCGGCCGGTGGAAACACCATATATTTT. It yields the protein CAWISSAGGNTIYF. Drawing the rest from reference TRBV30 and TRBJ1-3, the complete variable domain is SQTIHQWPATLVQPVGSPLSLECTVEGTSNPNLYWYRQAAGRGLQLLFYSVGIGQISSEVPQNLSASRPQDRQFILSSKKLLLSDSGFYLCAWISSAGGNTIYFGEGSWLTVV.

This clone was observed once. This chain connects TRBV19 to TRBJ2-2; possibly TRBD2 for D (5 bases). Trimming removed 5 bases from V and 5 bases from J, with 9 bases in between. CDR1 and CDR2 from the germline V gene are LNHDA and SQIVND (reference sequence). The CDR3 is 13 amino acids. Written as DNA, the CDR3 is TGTGCCAGTAGTGTTACTAGAACCGGGGAGCTGTTTTTT. This codes for CASSVTRTGELFF.

The rearrangement joins TRBV29-1 to TRBJ1-2, with D maybe TRBD1 (6 bases). The ends were cut back, 4 bases at V and 12 bases at J, with 9 bases in the middle. Looked up from germline, CDR1 is SQVTM and CDR2 is ANQGSEA. The CDR3 extends over 9 amino acids. In nucleotides, the CDR3 is TGCAGCGTTGCAGGGGATGACACCTTC. Translation: CSVAGDDTF.

The count of this clone is one. V gene TRBV10-3 combines with J gene TRBJ2-7; 14 bases fit TRBD2. This CDR3 has 15 amino acids. The J segment lost 5 bases and the V segment lost 7 bases, leaving 7 bases of the junction unmatched. Germline assignment: CDR1 ENHRY and CDR2 SYGVKD. The CDR3 sequence: CAITRGTSGSNEQYF. CDR3 DNA: TGTGCCATCACCCGAGGGACTAGCGGGAGCAACGAGCAGTACTTC.

The chain links TRBV6-5 to TRBJ2-7; D gene unclear. V was clipped by 6 bases and J by 0 bases, with 15 bases between them. Germline-derived CDR1 and CDR2 are MNHEY and SVGAGI. This CDR3 comprises 15 residues. As DNA, the CDR3 is TGTGCCAGCAGCCTCCGCCGGGCGCGCTCCTACGAGCAGTACTTC. Translated: CASSLRRARSYEQYF.

CDR3 sequence: CASSSPSRYTEAFF. DNA of the CDR3: TGTGCCAGCAGCTCCCCTAGCCGCTACACTGAAGCTTTCTTT. This sequence joins TRBV11-2 and TRBJ1-1, with D hard to call. This CDR3 region has 14 residues. Germline CDR1 reads SGHAT; CDR2 reads FQNNGV. Trimming cost V 4 bases and J 3 bases, with 12 bases left between them.

The CDR3: CASRLAGVVDTQYF. The CDR3 bases are TGTGCCAGTAGGCTAGCGGGAGTGGTAGATACGCAGTATTTT. This sequence joins TRBV19 and TRBJ2-3, with 10 bases fitting TRBD2. This CDR3 is 14 amino acids long. CDR1 is LNHDA, CDR2 SQIVND, per germline (reference sequence). The trim removed 6 bases at V and 5 bases at J, leaving 5 bases unmatched.

The chain uses TRBV7-6 and TRBJ1-2, with 7 bases lining up with TRBD1. Germline V CDR1 and CDR2: SGHVS, FNYEAQ. CDR3 size: 15 residues. The V gene end was trimmed by 1 base and the J gene end by 0 bases; junction bases not matched to a gene: 2. The CDR3 region is CASSLEQGANYGYTF. The CDR3 coding sequence is TGTGCCAGCAGCTTAGAGCAGGGGGCTAACTATGGCTACACCTTC.

The chain employs TRBV18 and TRBJ1-2, with TRBD1 matching 7 bases. Germline-derived CDR1 and CDR2 are KGHSH and LQKENI. V shed 4 bases and J 0 bases; nucleotides not matched to a gene: 2. The CDR3 loop spans 14 amino acids. CDR3 coding DNA: TGTGCCAGCTCACGGGACAGACCTAACTATGGCTACACCTTC. It yields the protein CASSRDRPNYGYTF.

This clone was seen a few times. This rearrangement joins TRBV6-2 or TRBV6-3 to TRBJ2-1; perhaps TRBD2 as D (6 bases). Trimming pared 5 bases from V and 2 bases from J, leaving 10 bases between. Per the germline V gene, CDR1 is MNHEY and CDR2 is SVGEGT. There are 14 residues in the CDR3. CDR3 in amino acids: CASSPEGAYNEQFF. In DNA form, the CDR3 reads TGTGCCAGCAGTCCGGAGGGCGCCTACAATGAGCAGTTCTTC.

This chain links TRBV3-1 (or the pseudogene TRBV3-2) with TRBJ1-1, with D uncertain. Trimming removed 2 bases from V and 5 bases from J, with 12 bases in between. The CDR3 has 14 amino acids. Germline V gives CDR1 LGHDT, CDR2 YNNKEL (reference sequence). CDR3 in DNA: TGTGCCAGCAGCCAATCCCCGGGTCTTACTGAAGCTTTCTTT. Amino acid sequence: CASSQSPGLTEAFF.

V and J are TRBV27 and TRBJ1-1, with D maybe TRBD1 (5 bases). This CDR3 is built from 15 residues. The V gene lost 6 bases and the J gene lost 0 bases, with 14 bases spanning the gap. Looked up from germline, CDR1 is MNHEY and CDR2 is SMNVEV (reference sequence). The CDR3 DNA sequence: TGTGCCAGCAGCCCGGGGGAAGAGATGAACACTGAAGCTTTCTTT. Protein: CASSPGEEMNTEAFF.

This clone was observed a single time. This chain uses TRBV5-1 with TRBJ1-2, with a weak D call TRBD1 (5 bases). The CDR3 runs to 15 residues. V was cut by 2 bases and J by 0 bases, with 11 bases left in between. Germline V gene data show CDR1 as SGHRS and CDR2 as YFSETQ. CDR3 sequence: CASSFQGETNYGYTF. In DNA form, the CDR3 reads TGCGCCAGCAGCTTCCAGGGCGAAACTAACTATGGCTACACCTTC.